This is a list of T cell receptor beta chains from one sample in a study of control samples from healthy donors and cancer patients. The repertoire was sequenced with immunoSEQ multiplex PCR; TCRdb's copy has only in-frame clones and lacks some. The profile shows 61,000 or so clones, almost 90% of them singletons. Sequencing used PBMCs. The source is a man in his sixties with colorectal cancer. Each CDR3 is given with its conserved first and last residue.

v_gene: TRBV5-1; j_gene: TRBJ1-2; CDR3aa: CASSQGQAFPYTF
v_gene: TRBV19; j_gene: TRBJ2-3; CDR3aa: CASSRQSTDTQYF
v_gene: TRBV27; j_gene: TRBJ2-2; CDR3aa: CASSFLGGGRGGELFF
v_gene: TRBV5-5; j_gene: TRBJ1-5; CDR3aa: CASSLVGTGVNQPQHF
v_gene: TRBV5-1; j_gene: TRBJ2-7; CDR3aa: CASSSGTGHFVEQYF
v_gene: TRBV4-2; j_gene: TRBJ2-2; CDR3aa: CASSQGGQEIRPNTGELFF
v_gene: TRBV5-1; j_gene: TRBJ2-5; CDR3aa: CASSLPGLAGAKETQYF
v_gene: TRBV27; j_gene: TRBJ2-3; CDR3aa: CASRPWGGNTDTQYF
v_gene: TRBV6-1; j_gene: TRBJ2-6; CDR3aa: CASSDGSGPGANVLTF
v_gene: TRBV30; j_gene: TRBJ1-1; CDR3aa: CALSIPQGRGGTEAFF
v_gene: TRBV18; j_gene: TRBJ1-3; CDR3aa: CASSPGQGARNTIYF
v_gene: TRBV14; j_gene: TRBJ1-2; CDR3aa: CASSQDRGTSYLNYGYTF
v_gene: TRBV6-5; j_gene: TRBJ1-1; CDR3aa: CASLRVTEAFF
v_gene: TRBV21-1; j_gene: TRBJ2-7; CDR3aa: CASRKGTGDGDEQYF
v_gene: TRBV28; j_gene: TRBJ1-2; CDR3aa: CASSFTGGNYGYTF
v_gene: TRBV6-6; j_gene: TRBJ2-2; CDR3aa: CASSYRGHTGELFF
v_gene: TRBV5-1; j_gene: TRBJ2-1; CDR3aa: CASSLATYNEQFF
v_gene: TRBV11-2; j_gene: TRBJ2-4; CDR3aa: CASSSGLLAGGLAKNIQYF
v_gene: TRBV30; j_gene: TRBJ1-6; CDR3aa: CAWGRDYNSPLHF
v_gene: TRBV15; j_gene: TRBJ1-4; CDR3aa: CATSRDRQGVGEKLFF
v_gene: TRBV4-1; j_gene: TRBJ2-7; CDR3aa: CAGPQRGVYEQYF
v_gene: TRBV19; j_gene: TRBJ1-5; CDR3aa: CASSIWGRSNQPQHF
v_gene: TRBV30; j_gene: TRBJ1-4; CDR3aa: CAWSIREKLFF
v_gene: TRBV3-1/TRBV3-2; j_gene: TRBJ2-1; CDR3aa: CASSQLIAGGYNEQFF
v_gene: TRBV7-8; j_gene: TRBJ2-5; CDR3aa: CASSSQNLQGKWVITETQYF
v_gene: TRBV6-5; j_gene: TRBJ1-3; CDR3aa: CASSITTGSGNTIYF
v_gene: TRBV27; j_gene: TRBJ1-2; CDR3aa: CASSPAGTGVGYTF